This TCR beta chain came from a study of T cells in Graves' hyperthyroidism and ophthalmopathy. Study context: Once the initial diagnosis was made, peripheral blood was obtained before any treatment.

Study-wide findings and caveats: Also found in blood were most expanded thyroid clonotypes above 0.001.

Amplification of TCR beta CDR3 regions was performed using RNA transcripts as template. A set of HTBI primers served as the primers for a first-round RT-PCR of the TCR CDR3. TCRdb processed the multiplex PCR reads anew with MiXCR; each CDR3 protein has one entry. The sample carries 340,000 or so distinct CDR3 sequences, around 17% recorded once. This clonotype occurred many times. Its antigen is unknown. Participants, patients aged 18 to 65, had newly diagnosed hyperthyroidism with a duration under 2 months. This sample holds PBMCs from 9.5 to 10 ml fresh peripheral blood. Germline V gene lookup returns CDR1 WNHNN and CDR2 SYGVQD (reference sequence). The V gene lost 4 bases and the J gene lost 10 bases, with 20 bases spanning the gap. The CDR3 covers 15 residues.

The sequenced material came from blood. This receptor was obtained from a man aged 25-45 years with Graves' hyperthyroidism. This chain uses TRBV10-1 with TRBJ2-1, with TRBD2 as a possible D gene (5 bases). The CDR3 nucleotides read TGCGCCAGCAGTGCTCAGAGGCAGGCGGGCGGCGAGCAGTTCTTC. It translates to CASSAQRQAGGEQFF.